The T cell receptor beta chain under discussion was sequenced for a study of CD8 T cells in Susac syndrome. Random hexamers were used to reverse transcribe the RNA input (about 0.5 to 1 ug). TCRdb analysed the immunoSEQ multiplex PCR reads with MiXCR anew, one entry per CDR3 protein. Of around 180,000 distinct CDR3 sequences in the sample, approximately 94% were seen once. Germline V gene data show CDR1 as ENHRY and CDR2 as SYGVKD. The CDR3 consists of 14 residues. J gave up 1 base and V 7 bases, and 2 bases lay outside the gene matches. The chain carries TRBV10-3 and TRBJ2-3, with 10 bases fitting TRBD2. This clonotype originated in a human donor with Susac syndrome. Source material: CD4+ T cells from PBMCs. The CDR3 loop reads CAIKLAGGTDTQYF. CDR3 bases: TGTGCCATCAAGCTAGCGGGGGGCACAGATACGCAGTATTTT.